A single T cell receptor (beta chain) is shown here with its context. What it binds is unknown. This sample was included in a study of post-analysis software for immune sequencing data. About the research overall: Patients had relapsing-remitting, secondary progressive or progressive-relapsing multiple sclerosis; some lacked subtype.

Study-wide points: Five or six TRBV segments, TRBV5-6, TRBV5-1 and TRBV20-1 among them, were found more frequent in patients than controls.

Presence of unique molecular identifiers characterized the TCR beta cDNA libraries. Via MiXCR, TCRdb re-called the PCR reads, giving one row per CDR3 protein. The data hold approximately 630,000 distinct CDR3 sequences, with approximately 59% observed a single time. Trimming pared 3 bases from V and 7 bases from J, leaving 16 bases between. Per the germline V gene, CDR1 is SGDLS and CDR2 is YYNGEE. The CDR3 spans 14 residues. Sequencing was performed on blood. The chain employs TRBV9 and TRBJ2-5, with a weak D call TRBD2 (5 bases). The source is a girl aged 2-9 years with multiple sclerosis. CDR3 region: CASSANYPEGTQYF. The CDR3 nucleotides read TGTGCCAGCAGCGCCAACTACCCAGAGGGGACCCAGTACTTC.